This paragraph covers one T cell receptor beta chain sequence. Method: immunoSEQ multiplex PCR; TCRdb's copy keeps in-frame clones and lacks some. This sample has under 200,000 clones, with nearly 96% found just once. The sample is drawn from a study of control samples from healthy donors and cancer patients. Germline assignment: CDR1 MNHNY and CDR2 SVGAGI (reference sequence). The CDR3 has 16 amino acids. V shed 6 bases and J shed 0 bases, with 18 bases lying between them. V and J are TRBV6-6 and TRBJ2-7, with unresolved D. Sample: blood. This clonotype originated in a woman in her 30s in good health. The CDR3 is CASRSDFQLGSYEQYF. In nucleotides, the CDR3 is TGTGCCAGCAGGTCTGACTTCCAGCTGGGCTCCTACGAGCAGTACTTC.